The T cell receptor (beta chain) described here comes from a study of chemoradiotherapy in HPV16-positive cancers. Sequencing was performed with immunoSEQ multiplex PCR; in TCRdb, only in-frame clones are kept and a portion is missing. Seen here are about 12,000 clones, about 77% observed once, and the top ten hold 0.9% to 0.95%. The germline V gene has CDR1 SGHNT and CDR2 YYREEE (reference sequence). V lost 7 bases, J lost 8 bases, and 6 bases stayed unmatched. This CDR3 spans 12 amino acids. This sample was obtained from a patient who underwent chemoradiotherapy. The J gene is TRBJ1-2, the V gene TRBV5-4; 9 nucleotides match TRBD1. The source is a human donor with HPV-associated anogenital cancer. CDR3 sequence reads: CASGQGPYGYTF. In DNA, the CDR3 is TGTGCCAGCGGACAGGGGCCCTACGGCTACACCTTC.